This is a list of T cell receptor beta chains from one sample in a study of prognosis after radiotherapy for stage I lung cancer. TCRdb redid the calling of the multiplex PCR reads with MiXCR, one entry per CDR3 protein. The sample shows some 15,000 distinct CDR3 sequences, around 54% of them seen only once. Source: PBMCs, taken before or after stereotactic body radiation therapy (not recorded which). Source of these receptors: a donor aged 50 or older with non-small cell lung cancer. Each CDR3 is given with its conserved first and last residue. The D gene is left open where the match is weak. The size entry is marked missing in some rows and otherwise reads once, few, many or a size class.

v_call	j_call	clone_size	d_call	cdr3_aa	cdr3_nt
TRBV19	TRBJ2-2	.	.	CASSPWGTNTGELFF	TGTGCCAGTAGTCCCTGGGGCACCAACACCGGGGAGCTGTTTTTT
TRBV20-1	TRBJ2-7	.	.	CSARYYRWAYEQYF	TGCAGTGCTAGATATTACAGGTGGGCCTACGAGCAGTACTTC
TRBV19	TRBJ1-5	medium-sized	.	CASSIQGHQPQHF	TGTGCCAGTAGTATACAGGGCCATCAGCCCCAGCATTTT
TRBV27	TRBJ2-1	.	TRBD2	CASSLSGVTYNEQFF	TGTGCCAGCAGTTTAAGCGGGGTCACCTACAATGAGCAGTTCTTC
TRBV20-1	TRBJ2-1	.	.	CSARDAISGKEQFF	TGCAGTGCTAGAGACGCCATTTCCGGGAAGGAGCAGTTCTTC
TRBV4-1	TRBJ1-4	medium-sized	TRBD1	CASSLRDRGNEKLFF	TGCGCCAGCAGCTTAAGGGACAGGGGAAATGAAAAACTGTTTTTT
TRBV7-9	TRBJ1-6	.	.	CASSLIGSNSPLHF	TGTGCCAGCAGCTTAATTGGGAGTAATTCACCCCTCCACTTT
TRBV19	TRBJ2-3	.	.	CASSTVLLSTDTRYF	TGTGCCAGTAGTACAGTACTCCTTAGCACAGATACGCGGTATTTT
TRBV27	TRBJ2-7	once	.	CASSPGGNGEQYF	TGTGCCAGCAGTCCCGGCGGAAATGGAGAGCAGTACTTC
TRBV11-3	TRBJ2-1	many	.	CASSLDELSSYNEQFF	TGTGCCAGCAGCTTAGATGAACTGAGCTCCTACAATGAGCAGTTCTTC
TRBV6-1	TRBJ2-1	.	TRBD1	CATNSGQVLPKLNEQFF	TGTGCCACCAACTCGGGACAGGTCCTTCCCAAGTTGAATGAGCAGTTCTTC
TRBV7-3	TRBJ2-3	.	TRBD1	CASSSQGVRHGDTQYF	TGTGCCAGCAGCTCCCAGGGGGTACGACATGGAGATACGCAGTATTTT
TRBV6-2/TRBV6-3	TRBJ2-1	.	TRBD1	CASSISGTGGYNEQFF	TGTGCCAGCAGTATCTCCGGGACAGGGGGCTACAATGAGCAGTTCTTC
TRBV5-1	TRBJ2-2	.	TRBD2	CASGVAGEPTGELFF	TGCGCCAGCGGGGTAGCGGGAGAGCCTACCGGGGAGCTGTTTTTT
TRBV6-1	TRBJ2-1	many	TRBD2	CASGRASGRIEQFF	TGTGCCAGCGGTCGGGCTAGCGGGAGAATTGAGCAGTTCTTC
TRBV27	TRBJ1-5	once	.	CASSLLGGSSNQPKHF	TGTGCCAGCAGTTTATTGGGGGGCTCGAGCAATCAGCCCAAGCATTTT
TRBV28	TRBJ2-7	.	.	CASSEQGYEQYF	TGTGCCAGCAGTGAACAGGGTTACGAGCAGTACTTC
TRBV3-1	TRBJ2-2	medium-sized	TRBD2	CASSRTSGSVTGELFF	TGTGCCAGCAGTCGGACTAGCGGGAGTGTCACCGGGGAGCTGTTTTTT
TRBV6-1	TRBJ2-2	.	TRBD2	CASSVRGGPGRTGELFF	TGTGCCAGCAGTGTCCGGGGGGGACCGGGGAGGACCGGGGAGCTGTTTTTT
TRBV11-2	TRBJ2-7	once	.	CASSLERDTGYEQYF	TGTGCCAGCAGCTTAGAACGGGACACGGGCTACGAGCAGTACTTC
TRBV7-3	TRBJ1-1	many	.	CASSLTANAEAFF	TGTGCCAGCAGCTTGACAGCTAACGCTGAAGCTTTCTTT
TRBV6-5	TRBJ2-7	.	TRBD2	CASSYSGLGLSYEQYF	TGTGCCAGCAGTTACTCCGGACTAGGCCTTTCCTACGAGCAGTACTTC
TRBV7-9	TRBJ2-3	.	.	CASSSFADTQYF	TGTGCCAGCAGCTCATTTGCCGATACGCAGTATTTT
TRBV6-8	TRBJ2-3	.	.	CASSYEWTIWGTDTQYF	TGTGCCAGCAGTTACGAGTGGACTATCTGGGGCACAGATACGCAGTATTTT
TRBV7-3	TRBJ2-1	.	TRBD1	CASSFIGGRNEHFF	TGTGCCAGCAGCTTCATAGGGGGCCGCAATGAGCATTTCTTC
TRBV7-8	TRBJ2-3	large	TRBD2	CASSLTSGGFTDTQYF	TGTGCCAGCAGCTTAACTAGCGGGGGATTCACAGATACGCAGTATTTT
TRBV27	TRBJ2-3	many	TRBD2	CASTPRPTLGLAVPGGDTQYF	TGTGCCAGCACCCCTCGGCCTACCTTGGGACTAGCGGTACCCGGGGGAGATACGCAGTATTTT
TRBV18	TRBJ1-1	many	.	CASSPPEGTEAFF	TGTGCCAGCTCACCCCCGGAGGGGACTGAAGCTTTCTTT
TRBV19	TRBJ2-2	.	.	CASSMGLTGELFF	TGTGCCAGTAGTATGGGTCTCACCGGGGAGCTGTTTTTT
TRBV27	TRBJ2-2	.	.	CASRHVGGTGELFF	TGTGCCAGCAGACACGTTGGGGGCACCGGGGAGCTGTTTTTT
TRBV6-1	TRBJ2-7	medium-sized	TRBD2	CASRPSGPAYEQYF	TGTGCCAGCAGGCCTAGCGGTCCTGCTTACGAGCAGTACTTC
TRBV29-1	TRBJ1-1	many	.	CSVDPRNTEAFF	TGCAGCGTTGACCCTCGGAACACTGAAGCTTTCTTT
TRBV7-2	TRBJ1-3	.	TRBD1	CASIGDSATRNTIYF	TGTGCCAGCATCGGGGACAGTGCCACTAGAAACACCATATACTTT
TRBV20-1	TRBJ2-7	.	TRBD2	CSARLAGGSSYEQYF	TGCAGTGCTAGACTAGCGGGAGGGAGCTCCTACGAGCAGTACTTC
TRBV6-2/TRBV6-3	TRBJ2-2	.	.	CASSYSGLRTTWELFF	TGTGCCAGCAGTTACTCTGGGCTTCGTACCACCTGGGAGCTGTTTTTT
TRBV19	TRBJ1-2	.	.	CASRRGSKLDYTF	TGTGCCAGCCGGAGGGGGTCGAAGTTGGACTACACCTTC
TRBV6-1	TRBJ2-1	.	.	CASSELGGPGNEQFF	TGTGCCAGCAGTGAATTAGGAGGGCCGGGTAATGAGCAGTTCTTC
TRBV12-3/TRBV12-4	TRBJ2-1	.	TRBD2	CASSGVQREANEQFF	TGTGCCAGCAGTGGAGTCCAGCGGGAGGCAAATGAGCAGTTCTTC